The 19 T cell receptor beta chains below come from one sample, sequenced in a study of T cells in Graves' hyperthyroidism and ophthalmopathy. There were TCR beta CDR3 regions amplified from RNA transcripts. TCR CDR3 regions were first amplified by RT-PCR with HTBI primers. TCRdb reanalysed the multiplex PCR reads using MiXCR and keeps one entry per CDR3 protein. This table holds about 320,000 distinct CDR3 sequences, about 15% found once. Sequences were obtained from blood. The receptors stem from a man aged 25 to 40 with Graves' hyperthyroidism.

This clonotype was detected many times. The chain links TRBV12-3 or TRBV12-4 to TRBJ2-7; tentatively, D is TRBD2 (6 bases). There are 12 residues in the CDR3. V gave up 9 bases and J gave up 0 bases, with 9 bases separating them. For the CDR3, the DNA is TGTGCCAGTCGGAGGGGCTCCTACGAGCAGTACTTC. Protein product: CASRRGSYEQYF.

Ten or more counts support this clonotype. CDR3: CASTPGWNTEAFF. The CDR3 DNA follows: TGTGCCAGCACCCCTGGGTGGAACACTGAAGCTTTCTTT. V usage is TRBV12-3 or TRBV12-4 and J usage is TRBJ1-1; D not certain. This CDR3 is built from 13 residues. V gave up 7 bases and J gave up 1 base, with 10 bases separating them.

For this clonotype: A single base separates this from a much larger clone, so it may be a read error. V is TRBV12-3 or TRBV12-4 and J is TRBJ2-2, with a possible D match to TRBD2 (6 bases). With 6 bases removed from V and 3 bases from J, the gap between germline ends came to 14 bases. The CDR3 consists of 15 residues. Here the CDR3 DNA reads TGTGCCAGCAGGCTGATTAGCGGTTACACCGGGGAGCTGTTTTTT. As protein: CASRLISGYTGELFF.

In this sample, this clonotype turned up many times. This chain links TRBV6-1 with TRBJ2-3, with D possibly TRBD2 on 5 matching bases. Germline V gene data show CDR1 as MNHNS and CDR2 as SASEGT. The CDR3 runs to 15 residues. V shed 4 bases and J shed 3 bases, with 14 bases lying between them. The CDR3 bases are TGTGCCAGCAGTGTGGCTAGCTTTGGGACAGATACGCAGTATTTT. This sequence encodes CASSVASFGTDTQYF.

This clonotype was recorded many times. The rearrangement joins TRBV6-4 to TRBJ1-3; D is unresolved. V lost 11 bases and J lost 3, with 14 bases in between. This CDR3 comprises 13 residues. Germline V CDR1 and CDR2: MRHNA, SNTAGT. The DNA for the CDR3 is TGTGCCTGGCCCCACGCCTATGGAAACACCATATATTTT. This encodes CAWPHAYGNTIYF.

Ten or more counts support this clonotype. This sequence joins TRBV19 and TRBJ1-5, with D unresolved. The CDR3 spans 15 residues. Germline-derived CDR1 and CDR2 are LNHDA and SQIVND (reference sequence). The V gene lost 6 bases and the J gene lost 3 bases, with 15 bases spanning the gap. Here the CDR3 reads CASSLMGVPNQPQHF. The DNA of the CDR3 is TGTGCCAGTAGCTTAATGGGTGTACCCAATCAGCCCCAGCATTTT.

This clonotype was seen ten or more times. This sequence joins TRBV20-1 and TRBJ2-5, with 7 bases identical to TRBD2. The germline V gene has CDR1 DFQATT and CDR2 SNEGSKA (reference sequence). V lost 3 bases, J lost 5 bases, and 15 bases stayed unmatched. The CDR3 length is 16 residues. This CDR3 reads CSASPLAGASEETQYF. The CDR3 bases are TGCAGTGCTAGCCCCCTTGCGGGAGCTTCGGAGGAGACCCAGTACTTC.

This clonotype turned up a few times. The chain links TRBV10-1 to TRBJ2-7; 9 bases align to TRBD1. CDR1 is WNHNN and CDR2 is SYGVQD in the germline V gene (reference sequence). This CDR3 has 15 amino acids. The trim removed 5 bases at V and 5 bases at J, leaving 10 bases unmatched. In DNA, the CDR3 is TGCGCCAGCAGTTCCTCGGGACAGGGAAGCCACGAGCAGTACTTC. Protein product: CASSSSGQGSHEQYF.

The V call is TRBV5-1, the J call TRBJ2-7; 7 bases are a match to TRBD2. The CDR3 is made up of 15 amino acids. Losses at the gene ends were 7 bases for V and 5 bases for J; bases not matched to a gene: 15. The germline V gene has CDR1 SGHRS and CDR2 YFSETQ. In DNA form, the CDR3 reads TGCGCCAGCGGGGAGGGAGGTTCATCTGGCGACGAGCAGTACTTC. Amino acids: CASGEGGSSGDEQYF. Looking up the rest from reference TRBV5-1 and TRBJ2-7 gives the full variable domain: KAGVTQTPRYLIKTRGQQVTLSCSPISGHRSVSWYQQTPGQGLQFLFEYFSETQRNKGNFPGRFSGRQFSNSRSEMNVSTLELGDSALYLCASGEGGSSGDEQYFGPGTRLTVT.

The chain uses TRBV7-9 and TRBJ2-2, with D possibly being TRBD2 (5 bases). This CDR3 has 16 residues. V was clipped by 0 bases and J by 4 bases, with 12 bases between them. Germline V gene data show CDR1 as SEHNR and CDR2 as FQNEAQ (reference sequence). The CDR3 region has the DNA TGTGCCAGCAGCTTAGCGGCAGGTGGAGGCACCGGGGAGCTGTTTTTT. Translating gives CASSLAAGGGTGELFF.

This rearrangement joins TRBV7-3 to TRBJ2-7; perhaps D is TRBD1 or TRBD2 (6 bases each). The CDR3 has 13 amino acids. V was trimmed by 5 bases and J by 7 bases, leaving 15 bases between them. Germline V lookup: CDR1 SGHTA, CDR2 FQGTGA. The CDR3 protein is CASSGQGGGEQYF. The CDR3, as DNA: TGTGCCAGCAGCGGGCAAGGAGGGGGGGAGCAGTACTTC. Full variable domain (remainder filled in from reference TRBV7-3 and TRBJ2-7): GAGVSQTPSNKVTEKGKYVELRCDPISGHTALYWYRQSLGQGPEFLIYFQGTGAADDSGLPNDRFFAVRPEGSVSTLKIQRTERGDSAVYLCASSGQGGGEQYFGPGTRLTVT.

The chain is built from TRBV2 and TRBJ2-1; 7 bases fit TRBD2. The CDR3 has 14 residues. Germline V CDR1 and CDR2: SNHLY, FYNNEI. J gave up 2 bases and V 8 bases, and 6 bases lay outside the gene matches. CDR3 loop: CASVSGTTYNEQFF. In nucleotides, the CDR3 is TGTGCCAGCGTCAGCGGGACCACCTACAATGAGCAGTTCTTC. Combining the CDR3 with reference TRBV2 and TRBJ2-1 gives the whole variable domain EPEVTQTPSHQVTQMGQEVILRCVPISNHLYFYWYRQILGQKVEFLVSFYNNEISEKSEIFDDQFSVERPDGSNFTLKIRSTKLEDSAMYFCASVSGTTYNEQFFGPGTRLTVL.

This clonotype was counted a few times. V and J are TRBV6-2 or TRBV6-3 and TRBJ2-3, with TRBD2 identical over 9 bases. Germline V gives CDR1 MNHEY, CDR2 SVGEGT. The junction had 8 bases not matched to a gene; V was cut back by 6 bases and J by 1 base. The CDR3 has 16 amino acids. The CDR3 DNA follows: TGTGCCAGCAGCCAAATAGCGGGAGCCGGCACAGATACGCAGTATTTT. This encodes CASSQIAGAGTDTQYF.

This clonotype was recorded a few times. The CDR3: CSAREAGQGTVGYTF. CDR3 nucleotide sequence: TGCAGTGCTAGAGAGGCGGGACAGGGGACCGTCGGCTACACCTTC. The chain joins TRBV20-1 to TRBJ1-2, with 10 nucleotides matching TRBD1. Germline CDR1 is DFQATT and CDR2 is SNEGSKA (reference sequence). V lost 0 bases and J lost 8; bases outside the gene matches: 9. This CDR3 spans 15 amino acids.

This clonotype came up many times. CDR3: CASKQDRGMNYGYTF. The CDR3 coding sequence is TGTGCCAGCAAACAAGACAGGGGCATGAACTATGGCTACACCTTC. The chain joins TRBV12-3 or TRBV12-4 to TRBJ1-2; 8 nucleotides agree with TRBD1. J lost 2 bases, V lost 7 bases, and 9 bases had no gene match. The CDR3 is 15 residues long.

This clonotype was detected ten times or more. The chain uses TRBV11-2 and TRBJ2-1, with 8 positions matching TRBD1. Germline CDR1 reads SGHAT; CDR2 reads FQNNGV. With 3 bases clipped from V and 4 bases from J, the junction kept 8 bases outside the gene matches. CDR3 length: 16 residues. CDR3 protein: CASSLGTDRAYNEQFF. Written as DNA, the CDR3 is TGTGCCAGCAGCTTGGGTACGGACAGGGCGTACAATGAGCAGTTCTTC.

This clonotype was seen ten or more times. The chain combines TRBV9 with TRBJ2-1; D gene uncertain. This CDR3 region has 13 residues. V was trimmed by 0 bases and J by 5 bases, leaving 6 bases between them. Germline V gene data show CDR1 as SGDLS and CDR2 as YYNGEE. The CDR3 sequence: CASSVGPDNEQFF. As DNA, the CDR3 is TGTGCCAGCAGCGTAGGTCCGGACAATGAGCAGTTCTTC.

In this sample, this clonotype turned up many times. CDR3 DNA: TGCGCCAGCAGCTTGGTGACCGACGGATTGAACACTGAAGCTTTCTTT. Residues: CASSLVTDGLNTEAFF. The V gene is TRBV5-1, the J gene TRBJ1-1, with unresolved D. The CDR3 runs to 16 residues. V gave up 0 bases and J gave up 0 bases, with 12 bases separating them. From germline, CDR1 is SGHRS and CDR2 YFSETQ.

There are many counts of this clonotype. This chain connects TRBV20-1 to TRBJ2-3, with TRBD2 matching over 7 bases. The CDR3 length is 15 residues. Trimming removed 6 bases from V and 6 bases from J; junction bases left unmatched: 15. Germline V gene sequence: CDR1 DFQATT, CDR2 SNEGSKA (reference sequence). The CDR3, as DNA: TGCAGTGCCCAATGGGCGTCGCGGGGGAGGGATACGCAGTATTTT. This gives the protein CSAQWASRGRDTQYF.